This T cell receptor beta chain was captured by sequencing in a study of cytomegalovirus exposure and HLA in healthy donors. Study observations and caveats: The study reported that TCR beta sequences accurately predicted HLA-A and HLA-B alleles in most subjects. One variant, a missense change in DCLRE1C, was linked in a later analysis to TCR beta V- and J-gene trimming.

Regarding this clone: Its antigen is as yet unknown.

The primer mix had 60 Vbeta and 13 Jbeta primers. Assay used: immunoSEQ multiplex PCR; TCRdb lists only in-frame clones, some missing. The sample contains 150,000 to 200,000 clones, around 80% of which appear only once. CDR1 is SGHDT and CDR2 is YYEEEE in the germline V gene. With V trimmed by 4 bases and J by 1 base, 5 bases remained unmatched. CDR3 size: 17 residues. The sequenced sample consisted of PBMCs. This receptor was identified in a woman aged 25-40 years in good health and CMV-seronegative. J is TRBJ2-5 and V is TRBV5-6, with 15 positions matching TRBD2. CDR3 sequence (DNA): TGTGCCAGCAGCAACGGACTAGCGGGGGGGGGCCAAGAGACCCAGTACTTC. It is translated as CASSNGLAGGGQETQYF.